Included here is one T cell receptor (beta chain) sequence, with context. This sample was included in a study of blood T cell repertoires in COVID-19. Study at large: From the United States, Italy and Spain came samples of acute and convalescent COVID-19. PBMCs, B-cell-depleted T cells, or T cells provided the cDNA or gDNA that made up the material.

From germline, CDR1 is MNHEY and CDR2 SMNVEV (reference sequence). V was trimmed by 2 bases and J by 4 bases, leaving 14 bases between them. This CDR3 is 15 amino acids long. Under the authors' procedure: For nucleated cells, counts were estimated from reference gene primer amplification. Sequencing used immunoSEQ multiplex PCR; TCRdb keeps in-frame clones, though not all of them. Clone size and V and J calls were adopted from that table, with D and trimming inferred from the DNA. The table records about 77,000 clones, about 88% of them present only once. Source material: peripheral blood. V and J are TRBV27 and TRBJ1-1; TRBD1 might be the D (5 bases). The sequence was collected from a woman over 75 with active or convalescent COVID-19. DNA for the CDR3: TGTGCCAGCAGTTTAAGGGGCTCCGGGTCCACTGAAGCTTTCTTT. It translates to CASSLRGSGSTEAFF.